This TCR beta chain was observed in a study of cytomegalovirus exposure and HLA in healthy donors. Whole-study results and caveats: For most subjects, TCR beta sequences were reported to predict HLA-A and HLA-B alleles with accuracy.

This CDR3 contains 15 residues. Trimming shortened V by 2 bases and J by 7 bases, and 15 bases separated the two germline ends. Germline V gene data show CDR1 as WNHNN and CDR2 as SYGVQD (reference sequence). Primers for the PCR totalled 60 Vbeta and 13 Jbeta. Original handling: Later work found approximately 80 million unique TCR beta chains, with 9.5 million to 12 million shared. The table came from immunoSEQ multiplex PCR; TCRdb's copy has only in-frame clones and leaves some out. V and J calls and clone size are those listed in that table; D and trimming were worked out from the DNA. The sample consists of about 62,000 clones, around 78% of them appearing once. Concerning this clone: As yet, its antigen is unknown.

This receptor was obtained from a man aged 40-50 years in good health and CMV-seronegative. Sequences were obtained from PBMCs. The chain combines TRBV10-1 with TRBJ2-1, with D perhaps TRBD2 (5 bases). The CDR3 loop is CASSEETIGRNEQFF. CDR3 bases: TGCGCCAGCAGTGAGGAAACGATAGGGAGAAATGAGCAGTTCTTC.